The present T cell receptor beta chain was sequenced within a study of cytomegalovirus exposure and HLA in healthy donors. Researchers ran the PCR with 60 Vbeta and 13 Jbeta primers. Sequenced by immunoSEQ multiplex PCR; TCRdb stores in-frame clones only, minus some. This sample has approximately 160,000 clones, with around 83% found just once. From germline, CDR1 is LGHNA and CDR2 YNFKEQ. V was clipped by 3 bases and J by 1 base; unmatched bases: 10. This CDR3 has 17 amino acids. This clone has just a few counts. The rearrangement joins TRBV4-2 to TRBJ2-3, with 7 nucleotides matching TRBD2. The source material was PBMCs. The receptor was isolated from a girl aged 2 to 9 in good health and CMV-seropositive. The CDR3 nucleotides are TGTGCCAGCAGCCAGATAACTAGCGCCGGGGGCACAGATACGCAGTATTTT. As protein: CASSQITSAGGTDTQYF.